Listed here are 21 T cell receptor beta chains from one sample, sequenced in a study of shared clonotypes between healthy human individuals. Only in-frame clones appear in the TCRdb table, and some are missing; sequencing was by immunoSEQ multiplex PCR. The repertoire has a few million clones, more than 90% of them found once; the top ten carry around 0.14%. Sequencing was done on a sample of naive CD4+ T cells sorted from blood. Subset of the sample: CD45RA+ positively selected. The receptors originated from a man between 18 and 35 years old in good health.

The rearrangement links TRBV11-3 to TRBJ2-1; D perhaps matches TRBD1 (6 bases). The CDR3 sequence is 16 residues long. Germline assignment: CDR1 SGHNT and CDR2 YENEEA. V lost 5 bases, J lost 5 bases, and 19 bases lay in between. Here the CDR3 DNA reads TGTGCCAGCAGCGCCTCCGACAGGCACGCTAACAATGAGCAGTTCTTC. Translation gives CASSASDRHANNEQFF.

The chain carries TRBV7-9 and TRBJ1-2; no firm D call. Trimming removed 0 bases at V and 8 bases at J, with 7 bases between. The length of the CDR3 is 12 residues. Germline V gene sequence: CDR1 SEHNR, CDR2 FQNEAQ (reference sequence). The CDR3 DNA reads TGTGCCAGCAGCTTAGCGGCGGGCGGCTACACCTTC. Encoded protein: CASSLAAGGYTF.

The V and J genes are TRBV6-6 and TRBJ2-3, with D possibly TRBD2 on 5 matching bases. The CDR3 runs 15 residues. V shed 2 bases and J shed 6 bases, with 15 bases lying between them. Germline CDR1 reads MNHNY; CDR2 reads SVGAGI (reference sequence). CDR3 nucleotides: TGTGCCAGCAGTTACCTAGTACTAGGCTCGGATACGCAGTATTTT. Its protein is CASSYLVLGSDTQYF.

V is TRBV5-1 and J is TRBJ2-5, with 7 bases identical to TRBD2. The germline CDR1 and CDR2 sequences are SGHRS and YFSETQ. The V segment lost 3 bases and the J segment 10 bases; nucleotides outside the gene matches: 24. The CDR3 is made up of 18 amino acids. CDR3 sequence (DNA): TGCGCCAGCAGCTATGTTCCATCGGGACTATCCTGGGGGGGGGACCAGTACTTC. The encoded protein is CASSYVPSGLSWGGDQYF.

V and J are TRBV28 and TRBJ1-1; 12 bases are a match to TRBD1. V was pared by 8 bases and J by 5 bases, with 12 bases of the junction left unmatched. Germline loops: CDR1 MDHEN, CDR2 SYDVKM. CDR3 length: 16 residues. CDR3 residues: CASHLLPGQGATEAFF. The DNA of the CDR3 is TGTGCCAGCCACCTTCTGCCGGGACAGGGGGCAACTGAAGCTTTCTTT. Full variable domain (missing parts from reference TRBV28 and TRBJ1-1): DVKVTQSSRYLVKRTGEKVFLECVQDMDHENMFWYRQDPGLGLRLIYFSYDVKMKEKGDIPEGYSVSREKKERFSLILESASTNQTSMYLCASHLLPGQGATEAFFGQGTRLTVV.

This sequence joins TRBV4-1 and TRBJ1-1, with D possibly TRBD1 on 6 matching bases. Per the germline V gene, CDR1 is MGHRA and CDR2 is YSYEKL. The V gene lost 1 base and the J gene lost 10 bases, with 25 bases spanning the gap. The CDR3 consists of 17 residues. The CDR3 reads CASSQGLQVGGGGRAFF. CDR3 DNA sequence: TGCGCCAGCAGCCAAGGGTTACAGGTAGGGGGTGGAGGTCGAGCTTTCTTT.

J is TRBJ2-6 and V is TRBV12-5; D is unresolved. Trimming took off 2 bases at V and 4 bases at J, with 18 bases between the two ends. Germline CDR1 reads LGHNT; CDR2 reads FRNRAP. This CDR3 comprises 18 residues. CDR3 sequence: CASGLLSAFPRGANVLTF. The DNA of the CDR3 is TGTGCTAGTGGTTTGCTCTCGGCCTTCCCAAGGGGGGCCAACGTCCTGACTTTC. The complete variable domain, with remaining parts taken from reference TRBV12-5 and TRBJ2-6, reads DARVTQTPRHKVTEMGQEVTMRCQPILGHNTVFWYRQTMMQGLELLAYFRNRAPLDDSGMPKDRFSAEMPDATLATLKIQPSEPRDSAVYFCASGLLSAFPRGANVLTFGAGSRLTVL.

CDR3 DNA sequence: TGTGCCAGCAGGGGGACTCTGAACACCGGGGAGCTGTTTTTT. Amino acids: CASRGTLNTGELFF. The chain carries TRBV6-6 and TRBJ2-2; possible D gene TRBD2, 6 bases. The CDR3 totals 14 residues. V was trimmed by 6 bases and J by 1 base, leaving 9 bases between them. Germline assignment: CDR1 MNHNY and CDR2 SVGAGI (reference sequence).

The V call is TRBV9, the J call TRBJ2-7; D unresolved. Trimming removed 0 bases at V and 0 bases at J, with 13 bases between. The germline V gene has CDR1 SGDLS and CDR2 YYNGEE. CDR3 length: 16 residues. The CDR3, as DNA: TGTGCCAGCAGCGTAGCGGGCTCTTCCAGCTCCTACGAGCAGTACTTC. It translates to CASSVAGSSSSYEQYF.

The chain combines TRBV7-6 with TRBJ2-6, with D unclear. The germline V gene encodes CDR1 SGHVS and CDR2 FNYEAQ. The ends were cut back, 1 base at V and 2 bases at J, with 6 bases in the middle. This CDR3 contains 15 residues. The CDR3, as DNA: TGTGCCAGCAGCTTAGAAGGTGCTGGGGCCAACGTCCTGACTTTC. It is translated as CASSLEGAGANVLTF.

This chain connects TRBV15 to TRBJ1-5, with D possibly matching TRBD1 (5 bases). Germline CDR1 is LNHNV and CDR2 is YYDKDF (reference sequence). Trimming shortened V by 0 bases and J by 7 bases, and 7 bases separated the two germline ends. This CDR3 comprises 13 residues. For the CDR3, the DNA is TGTGCCACCAGCAGAGATGGGGACCAGCCCCAGCATTTT. Encoded protein: CATSRDGDQPQHF.

The chain joins TRBV5-1 to TRBJ2-1, with D perhaps given as TRBD1 or TRBD2 (8 bases each). Germline V lookup: CDR1 SGHRS, CDR2 YFSETQ. CDR3 length: 20 residues. Trimming took 2 bases from V and 0 from J, leaving 24 bases between them. The CDR3 DNA sequence: TGCGCCAGCAGCTTACCATCGACAGGGGAGCGGGGGAGCTCCTACAATGAGCAGTTCTTC. Its protein product is CASSLPSTGERGSSYNEQFF.

A remark on this clone: This specimen includes other DNA sequences encoding the same CDR3. The CDR3 spells CASSSGQGYQPQHF. DNA for the CDR3: TGTGCCAGCAGCTCGGGACAGGGTTATCAGCCCCAGCATTTT. V gene TRBV28 combines with J gene TRBJ1-5, with TRBD1 matching 9 bases. This CDR3 spans 14 amino acids. Trimming cost V 6 bases and J 5 bases; bases outside gene matches: 5. The germline V gene encodes CDR1 MDHEN and CDR2 SYDVKM. Complete variable domain (other parts from reference TRBV28 and TRBJ1-5): DVKVTQSSRYLVKRTGEKVFLECVQDMDHENMFWYRQDPGLGLRLIYFSYDVKMKEKGDIPEGYSVSREKKERFSLILESASTNQTSMYLCASSSGQGYQPQHFGDGTRLSIL.

V is TRBV11-2 and J is TRBJ2-1, with TRBD2 as a possible D gene (5 bases). Trimming left V 4 bases short and J 5 bases short, with 21 bases between. The CDR3 is made up of 17 amino acids. Germline CDR1 is SGHAT and CDR2 is FQNNGV. CDR3 nucleotide sequence: TGTGCCAGCAGCTCCCTACGAATAGCGTCCACCAACAATGAGCAGTTCTTC. Its translation is CASSSLRIASTNNEQFF.

The V and J genes are TRBV5-6 and TRBJ2-3; 12 bases are a match to TRBD2. V was clipped by 0 bases and J by 4 bases; unmatched bases: 3. This CDR3 has 16 residues. CDR1 and CDR2 from the germline V gene are SGHDT and YYEEEE. The CDR3 loop is CASSLASGGVADTQYF. The CDR3 nucleotides read TGTGCCAGCAGCTTGGCTAGCGGGGGGGTTGCAGATACGCAGTATTTT.

The rearrangement uses TRBV7-8 and TRBJ1-2; D call uncertain. CDR3 length: 14 amino acids. Germline CDR1 and CDR2: SGHVS and FQNEAQ. V gave up 1 base and J gave up 3 bases, with 9 bases separating them. The CDR3 reads CASSLGSVDYGYTF. In nucleotides, the CDR3 is TGTGCCAGCAGCTTAGGGTCAGTCGACTATGGCTACACCTTC.

The chain carries TRBV28 and TRBJ2-7, with D tentatively TRBD2 (6 bases). CDR1 and CDR2 from the germline V gene are MDHEN and SYDVKM. V was cut by 5 bases and J by 0 bases, with 14 bases left in between. The CDR3 totals 15 residues. CDR3 nucleotides: TGTGCCAGCAGTCTCCAGCGGGTTGGCTCCTACGAGCAGTACTTC. It specifies CASSLQRVGSYEQYF.

The chain is built from TRBV2 and TRBJ2-1; TRBD1 matches 10 bases. Per germline, CDR1 SNHLY and CDR2 FYNNEI. With V trimmed by 10 bases and J by 6 bases, 6 bases remained unmatched. The CDR3 covers 13 residues. The CDR3 spells CATAGQGINEQFF. In nucleotides, the CDR3 is TGTGCCACAGCGGGACAGGGGATCAATGAGCAGTTCTTC. The entire variable domain, with the rest obtained from reference TRBV2 and TRBJ2-1, is as follows: EPEVTQTPSHQVTQMGQEVILRCVPISNHLYFYWYRQILGQKVEFLVSFYNNEISEKSEIFDDQFSVERPDGSNFTLKIRSTKLEDSAMYFCATAGQGINEQFFGPGTRLTVL.

The rearrangement links TRBV18 to TRBJ2-7, with 7 bases aligning to TRBD1. This CDR3 region has 15 residues. CDR1 and CDR2 (germline): KGHSH, LQKENI. V gave up 6 bases and J gave up 2 bases; unmatched junction bases: 10. In nucleotides, the CDR3 is TGTGCCAGCTCCGAGACAGGGTCTGGGACCTACGAGCAGTACTTC. Its translation is CASSETGSGTYEQYF. The variable domain in full, with the rest retrieved from reference TRBV18 and TRBJ2-7, is NAGVMQNPRHLVRRRGQEARLRCSPMKGHSHVYWYRQLPEEGLKFMVYLQKENIIDESGMPKERFSAEFPKEGPSILRIQQVVRGDSAAYFCASSETGSGTYEQYFGPGTRLTVT.

The chain is built from TRBV18 and TRBJ1-2; 8 nucleotides agree with TRBD1. The CDR3 runs 15 residues. The ends lost 4 bases at V and 8 bases at J; junction bases unmatched: 12. The V gene's germline CDR1 is KGHSH and CDR2 LQKENI. DNA for the CDR3: TGTGCCAGCTCACACGGGAGACAGGGGCCGCACGGCTACACCTTC. This sequence encodes CASSHGRQGPHGYTF.

The chain carries TRBV29-1 and TRBJ2-7, with a weak D call TRBD1 (5 bases). The CDR3 loop spans 16 amino acids. V was cut by 0 bases and J by 0 bases, with 15 bases left in between. Germline V CDR1 and CDR2: SQVTM, ANQGSEA. The CDR3 spells CSVEDQKGPSSYEQYF. The CDR3 DNA is TGCAGCGTTGAAGATCAGAAGGGGCCAAGCTCCTACGAGCAGTACTTC.